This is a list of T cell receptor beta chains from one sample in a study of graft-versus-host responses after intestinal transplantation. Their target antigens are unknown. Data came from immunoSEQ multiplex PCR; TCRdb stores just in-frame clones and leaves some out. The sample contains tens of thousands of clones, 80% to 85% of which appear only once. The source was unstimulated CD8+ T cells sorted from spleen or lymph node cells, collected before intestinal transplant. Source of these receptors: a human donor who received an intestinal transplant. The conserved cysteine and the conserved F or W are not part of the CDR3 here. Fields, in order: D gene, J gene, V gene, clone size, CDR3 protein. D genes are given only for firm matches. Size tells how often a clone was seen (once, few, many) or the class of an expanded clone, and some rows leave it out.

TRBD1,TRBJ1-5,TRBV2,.,ASNPSRGRGPGQPQH
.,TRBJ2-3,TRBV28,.,ASSFPPSLLPDTQY
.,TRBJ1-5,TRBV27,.,ASSLTGYQPQH
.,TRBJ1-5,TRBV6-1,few,ASSEFRQAGLQPQH
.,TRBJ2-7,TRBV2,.,ASRGVTSPSYEQY
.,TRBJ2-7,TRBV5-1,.,ASSFTFNYEQY
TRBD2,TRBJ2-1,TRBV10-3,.,AIRTSGYYNEQF
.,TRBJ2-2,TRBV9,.,ASSPQGAANTGELF
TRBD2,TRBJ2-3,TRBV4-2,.,ASSIDLSGGAADTQY
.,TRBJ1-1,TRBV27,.,ASSPELGIGMNTEAF
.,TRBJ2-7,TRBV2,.,ASSSRDTSYEQY
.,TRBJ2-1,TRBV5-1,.,ASSLGGSSYNEQF
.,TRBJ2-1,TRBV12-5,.,ASGISSGSSYNEQF
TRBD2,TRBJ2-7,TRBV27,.,ASSFRTSSSYEQY
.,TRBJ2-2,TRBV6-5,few,ASSYSKGGNTGELF
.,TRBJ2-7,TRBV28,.,ASSLTGLSYEQY
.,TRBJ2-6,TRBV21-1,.,ASIRDRVSGANVLT
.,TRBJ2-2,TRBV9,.,ASSVATGSTGELF
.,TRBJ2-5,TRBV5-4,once,ASSLEVSQETQY
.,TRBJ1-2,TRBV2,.,ASTSTPNYGYT
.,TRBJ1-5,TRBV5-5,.,ASSLSYVLPRRQPQH
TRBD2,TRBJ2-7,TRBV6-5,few,ASSYGGGASYEQY
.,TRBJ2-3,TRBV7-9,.,ASNPRTVLSFTDTQY
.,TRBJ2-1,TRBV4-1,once,ASSQDPQLWYNEQF
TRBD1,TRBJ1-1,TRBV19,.,ASSRGASDTEAF
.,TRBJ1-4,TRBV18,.,ASSPRKEKLF
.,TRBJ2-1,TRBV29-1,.,SAPRESANNEQF
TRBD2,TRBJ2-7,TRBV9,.,ASSATSGAYEQY
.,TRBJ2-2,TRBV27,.,ASSPWGGIAGELF
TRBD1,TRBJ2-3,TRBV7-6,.,ASSSPQGDISTDTQY
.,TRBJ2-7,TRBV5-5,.,ASSLVGQFYEQY
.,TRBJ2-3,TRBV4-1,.,ASSQDFPDTQY
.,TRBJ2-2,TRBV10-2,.,ASSLDRRDTGELF
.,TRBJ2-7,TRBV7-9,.,ASSLFTYEQY
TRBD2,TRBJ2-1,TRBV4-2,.,ASSQGTSGSNEQF